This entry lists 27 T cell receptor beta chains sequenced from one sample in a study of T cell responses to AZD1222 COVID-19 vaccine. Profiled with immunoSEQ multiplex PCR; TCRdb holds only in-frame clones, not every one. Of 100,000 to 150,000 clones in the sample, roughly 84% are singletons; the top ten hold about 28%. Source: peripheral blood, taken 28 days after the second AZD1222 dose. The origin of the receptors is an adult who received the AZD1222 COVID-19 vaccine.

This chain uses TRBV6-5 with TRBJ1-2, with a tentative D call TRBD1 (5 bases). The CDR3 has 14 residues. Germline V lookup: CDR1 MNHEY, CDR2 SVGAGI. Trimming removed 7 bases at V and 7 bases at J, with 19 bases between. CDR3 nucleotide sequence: TGTGCCAGCAACCCGGCCGGGGCTCGGGTTGGCTACACCTTC. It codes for CASNPAGARVGYTF.

The CDR3 DNA reads as TGTGCCAGCAGCAAGGACAGGGGAAACTATGGCTACACCTTC. Translation: CASSKDRGNYGYTF. V is TRBV7-8 and J is TRBJ1-2; 9 positions agree with TRBD1. This CDR3 comprises 14 residues. The V and J ends lost 5 bases and 2 bases, in that order; junction bases with no gene match: 3. Germline assignment: CDR1 SGHVS and CDR2 FQNEAQ.

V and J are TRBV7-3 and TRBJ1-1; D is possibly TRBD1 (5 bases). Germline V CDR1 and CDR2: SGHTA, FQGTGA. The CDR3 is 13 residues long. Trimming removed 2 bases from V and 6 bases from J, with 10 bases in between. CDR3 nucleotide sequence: TGTGCCAGCAGCTTAGGGGGGTTGGCTGAAGCTTTCTTT. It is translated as CASSLGGLAEAFF.

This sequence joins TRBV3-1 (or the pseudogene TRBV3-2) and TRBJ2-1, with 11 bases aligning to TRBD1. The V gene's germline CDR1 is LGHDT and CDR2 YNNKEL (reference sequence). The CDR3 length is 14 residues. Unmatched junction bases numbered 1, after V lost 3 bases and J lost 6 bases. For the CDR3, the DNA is TGTGCCAGCAGCCAGGGGACAGGGGGCAATGAGCAGTTCTTC. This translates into CASSQGTGGNEQFF.

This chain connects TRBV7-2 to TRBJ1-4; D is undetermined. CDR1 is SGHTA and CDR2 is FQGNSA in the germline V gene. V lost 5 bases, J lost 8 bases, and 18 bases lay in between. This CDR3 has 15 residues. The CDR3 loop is CASSPRAGSGEKLFF. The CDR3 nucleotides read TGTGCCAGCAGCCCCCGGGCGGGGAGCGGGGAAAAACTGTTTTTT.

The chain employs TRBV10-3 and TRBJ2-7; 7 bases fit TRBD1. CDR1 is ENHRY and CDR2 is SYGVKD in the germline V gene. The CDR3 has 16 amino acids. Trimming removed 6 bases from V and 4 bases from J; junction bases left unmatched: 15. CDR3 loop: CAISRVGGSGIYEQYF. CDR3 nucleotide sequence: TGTGCCATCAGCCGCGTAGGGGGCAGCGGAATTTACGAGCAGTACTTC.

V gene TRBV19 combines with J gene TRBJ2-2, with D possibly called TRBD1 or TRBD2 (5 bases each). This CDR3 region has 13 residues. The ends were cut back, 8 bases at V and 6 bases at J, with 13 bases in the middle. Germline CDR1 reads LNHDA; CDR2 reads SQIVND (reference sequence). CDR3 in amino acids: CASGTWSPGELFF. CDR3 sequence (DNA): TGTGCCAGTGGGACCTGGTCTCCCGGGGAGCTGTTTTTT.

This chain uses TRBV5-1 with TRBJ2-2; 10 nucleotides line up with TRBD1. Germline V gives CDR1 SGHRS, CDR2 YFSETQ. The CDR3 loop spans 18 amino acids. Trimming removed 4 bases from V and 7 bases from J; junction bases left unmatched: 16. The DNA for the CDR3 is TGCGCCAGCAGCCCTAATCCGATGACAGGGGGCTATGGCGGGGAGCTGTTTTTT. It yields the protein CASSPNPMTGGYGGELFF.

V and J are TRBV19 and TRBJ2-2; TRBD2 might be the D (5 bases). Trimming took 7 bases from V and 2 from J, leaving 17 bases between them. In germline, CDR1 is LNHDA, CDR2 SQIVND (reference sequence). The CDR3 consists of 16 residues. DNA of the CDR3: TGTGCCAGTACAATTGGACTGAGGCTTAACACCGGGGAGCTGTTTTTT. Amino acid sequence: CASTIGLRLNTGELFF.

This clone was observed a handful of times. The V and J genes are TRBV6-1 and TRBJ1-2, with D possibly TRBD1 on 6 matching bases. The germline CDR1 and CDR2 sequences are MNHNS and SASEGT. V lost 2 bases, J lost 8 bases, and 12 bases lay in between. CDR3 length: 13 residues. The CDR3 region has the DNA TGTGCCAGCAGTGAACTGGGGGGCTTGGGCTACACCTTC. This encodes CASSELGGLGYTF.

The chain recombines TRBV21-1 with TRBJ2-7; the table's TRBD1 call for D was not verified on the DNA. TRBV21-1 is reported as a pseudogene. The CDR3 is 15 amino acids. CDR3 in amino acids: CASSPPTGGSYEQYF. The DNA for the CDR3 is TGTGCCAGCAGCCCGCCCACAGGGGGCTCCTACGAGCAGTACTTC.

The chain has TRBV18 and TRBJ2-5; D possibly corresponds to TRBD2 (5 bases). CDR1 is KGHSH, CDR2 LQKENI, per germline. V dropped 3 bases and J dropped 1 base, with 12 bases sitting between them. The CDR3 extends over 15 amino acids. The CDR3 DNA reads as TGTGCCAGCTCACCGTTGAGTAGCGCCCAAGAGACCCAGTACTTC. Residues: CASSPLSSAQETQYF.

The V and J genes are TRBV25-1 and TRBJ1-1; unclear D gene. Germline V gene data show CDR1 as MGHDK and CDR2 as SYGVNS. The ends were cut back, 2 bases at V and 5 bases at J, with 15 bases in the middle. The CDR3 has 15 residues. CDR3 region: CASSEGRPRPTEAFF. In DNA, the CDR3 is TGTGCCAGCAGTGAAGGACGCCCACGACCGACTGAAGCTTTCTTT.

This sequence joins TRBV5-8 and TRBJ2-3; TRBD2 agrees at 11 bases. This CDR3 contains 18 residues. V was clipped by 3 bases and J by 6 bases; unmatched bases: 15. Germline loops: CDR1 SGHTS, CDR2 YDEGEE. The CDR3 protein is CASSWGLAGGPGMDTQYF. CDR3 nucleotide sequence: TGTGCCAGCAGCTGGGGGCTAGCGGGGGGCCCCGGGATGGATACGCAGTATTTT. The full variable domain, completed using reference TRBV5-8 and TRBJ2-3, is EAGVTQSPTHLIKTRGQQATLRCSPISGHTSVYWYQQALGLGLQFLLWYDEGEERNRGNFPPRFSGRQFPNYSSELNVNALELEDSALYLCASSWGLAGGPGMDTQYFGPGTRLTVL.

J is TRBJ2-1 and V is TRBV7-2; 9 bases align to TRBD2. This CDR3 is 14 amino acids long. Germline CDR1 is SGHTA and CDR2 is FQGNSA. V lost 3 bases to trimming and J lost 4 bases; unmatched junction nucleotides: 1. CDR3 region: CASSFSGGYNEQFF. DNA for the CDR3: TGTGCCAGCAGCTTTAGCGGGGGATACAATGAGCAGTTCTTC.

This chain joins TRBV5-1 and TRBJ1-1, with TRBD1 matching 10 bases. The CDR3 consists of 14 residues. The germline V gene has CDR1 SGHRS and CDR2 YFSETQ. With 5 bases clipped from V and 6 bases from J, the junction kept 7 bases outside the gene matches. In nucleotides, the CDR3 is TGCGCCAGCAGTCCCGGACAGGGGGGCGCTGAAGCTTTCTTT. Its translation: CASSPGQGGAEAFF.

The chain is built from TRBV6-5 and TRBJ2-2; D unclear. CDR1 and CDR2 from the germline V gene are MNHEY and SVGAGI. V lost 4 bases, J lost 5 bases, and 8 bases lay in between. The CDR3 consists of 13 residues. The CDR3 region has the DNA TGTGCCAGCAGTTTCCGGTCGACCGGGGAGCTGTTTTTT. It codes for CASSFRSTGELFF.

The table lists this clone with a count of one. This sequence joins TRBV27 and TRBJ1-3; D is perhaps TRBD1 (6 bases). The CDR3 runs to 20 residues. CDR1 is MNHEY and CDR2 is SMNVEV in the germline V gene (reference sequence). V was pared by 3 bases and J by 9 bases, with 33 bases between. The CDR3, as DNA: TGTGCCAGCAGTTTTTTCCTTTTCGAGGGGACACCGACTCCCCCTAGCACCATATATTTT. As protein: CASSFFLFEGTPTPPSTIYF.

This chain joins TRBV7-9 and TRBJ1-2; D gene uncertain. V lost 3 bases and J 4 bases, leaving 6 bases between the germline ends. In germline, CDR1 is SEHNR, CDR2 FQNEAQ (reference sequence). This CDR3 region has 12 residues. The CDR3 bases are TGTGCCAGCAGCTTGGAGGGCTATGGCTACACCTTC. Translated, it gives CASSLEGYGYTF.

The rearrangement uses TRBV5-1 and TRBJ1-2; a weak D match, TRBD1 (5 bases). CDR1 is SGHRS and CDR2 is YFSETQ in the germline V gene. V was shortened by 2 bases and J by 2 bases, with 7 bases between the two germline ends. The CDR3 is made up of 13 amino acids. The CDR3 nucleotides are TGCGCCAGCAGCTTTGGGGGAAACTATGGCTACACCTTC. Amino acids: CASSFGGNYGYTF.

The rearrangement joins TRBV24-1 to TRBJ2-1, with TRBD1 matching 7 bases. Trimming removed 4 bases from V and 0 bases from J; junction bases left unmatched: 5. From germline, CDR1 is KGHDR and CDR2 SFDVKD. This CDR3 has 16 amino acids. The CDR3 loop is CATSDSTGSSYNEQFF. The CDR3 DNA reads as TGTGCCACCAGTGACTCGACAGGGAGCTCCTACAATGAGCAGTTCTTC.

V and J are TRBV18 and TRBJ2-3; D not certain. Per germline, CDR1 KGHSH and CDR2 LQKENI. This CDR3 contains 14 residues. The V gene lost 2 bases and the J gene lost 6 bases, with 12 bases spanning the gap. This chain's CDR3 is CASSPTLPADTQYF. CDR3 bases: TGTGCCAGCTCACCAACTCTGCCGGCCGATACGCAGTATTTT.

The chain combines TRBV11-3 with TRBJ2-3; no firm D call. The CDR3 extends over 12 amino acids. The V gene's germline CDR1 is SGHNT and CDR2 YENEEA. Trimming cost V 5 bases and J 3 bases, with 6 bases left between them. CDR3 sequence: CASSPPTDTQYF. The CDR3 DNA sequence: TGTGCCAGCAGCCCACCGACAGATACGCAGTATTTT.

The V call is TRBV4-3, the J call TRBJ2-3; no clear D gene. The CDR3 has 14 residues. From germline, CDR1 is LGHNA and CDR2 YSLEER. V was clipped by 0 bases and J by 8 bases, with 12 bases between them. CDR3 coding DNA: TGCGCCAGCAGCCAAGATGGTGCCAGCCGTACGCAGTATTTT. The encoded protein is CASSQDGASRTQYF.

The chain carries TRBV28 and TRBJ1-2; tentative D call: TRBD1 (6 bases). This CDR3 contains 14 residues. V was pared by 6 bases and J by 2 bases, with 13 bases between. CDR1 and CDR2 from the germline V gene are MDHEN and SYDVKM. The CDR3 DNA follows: TGTGCCAGCAGGGGACAACTATTAAACTATGGCTACACCTTC. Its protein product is CASRGQLLNYGYTF.

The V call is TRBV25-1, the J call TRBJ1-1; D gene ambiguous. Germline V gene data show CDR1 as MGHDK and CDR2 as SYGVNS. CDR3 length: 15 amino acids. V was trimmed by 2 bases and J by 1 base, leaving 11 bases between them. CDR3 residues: CASSEQTARNTEAFF. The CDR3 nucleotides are TGTGCCAGCAGTGAACAAACTGCCCGGAACACTGAAGCTTTCTTT.

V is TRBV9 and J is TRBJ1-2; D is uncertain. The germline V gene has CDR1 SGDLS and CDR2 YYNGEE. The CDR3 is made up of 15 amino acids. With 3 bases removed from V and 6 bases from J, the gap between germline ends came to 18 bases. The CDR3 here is CASSAPRHGVDGYTF. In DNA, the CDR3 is TGTGCCAGCAGCGCCCCCCGGCATGGTGTGGATGGCTACACCTTC.